The entry that follows covers one TCR beta chain sequence. What antigen it recognizes has not been identified. Per-base qualities were not stored, and no clone one base away is much larger. Libraries were built with the immunoSEQ multiplex PCR assay. A mixture of 60 forward primers for TCR Vbeta segments and 13 reverse primers for TCR Jbeta segments was used in the multiplex PCR. The CDR3 region of rearranged TCR beta genes was amplified from genomic DNA by a multiplex PCR assay. The amplified TCR beta libraries were sequenced on the Illumina HiSeq System as 87-base-pair reads. The paper's processing steps were these. In a later analysis, 70 million to 95 million unique TCR beta chains were counted across the roughly 670 repertoires, and some 10 million of these chains were shared by at least two donors. To remove PCR and sequencing errors, raw reads were error-corrected and collapsed into unique sequences using a nearest-neighbor algorithm that merged closely related sequences. CDR3 sequences were aligned to IMGT reference sequences to assign V, D and J gene segments. Each retained sequence needed at least a six-nucleotide match to both a V gene segment and a J gene segment. A rearrangement counted as productive if the CDR3 had no stop codons and remained in frame with V and J, and every other rearrangement counted as non-productive. Following IMGT convention, CDR3 was defined as the stretch from the second conserved V-encoded cysteine to the conserved J-encoded phenylalanine. The earlier analysis of some 540 of the donors excluded any sequence lacking an unambiguous match to a single V gene segment. In an earlier analysis of 587 of the donors, V segments were called functional above 56.7% productive rearrangements and were called segregating when the between-donor standard deviation exceeded 5%. A statistical classification framework was built for diagnosing cytomegalovirus status from the catalog of TCR beta chain sequences. A later analysis assigned V and J genes by comparing TCR nucleotide sequences with IMGT/GENE-DB human TR gene sequences. In a later analysis, CDR3 sequences and most-parsimonious VDJ recombination scenarios were assigned using the TCRdist pipeline. In a later analysis, each TCR beta chain was defined by its CDR3 amino acid sequence together with its V-gene family, and reads without a unique V-gene family were excluded. As a way to deal with suspected cross-contamination and a sequencing artifact, a later analysis dropped approximately 570 nucleotide sequences that were highly shared and had low generation probability. A later analysis calculated a clonal expansion index for each public chain from normalized within-repertoire ranks of inferred template counts. In a later analysis, generation probabilities were computed using a VDJ recombination model fitted to out-of-frame rearrangements, and the results were checked against IGoR. A later analysis scored TCR-TCR, TCR-HLA and TCR-CMV co-occurrence with hypergeometric tests, applying a repertoire-size bias correction to TCR pairs. In a later analysis, false discovery rates were estimated by permuting HLA or CMV assignments 20 times. A later analysis grouped co-occurring TCRs with DBSCAN, adding TCRdist sequence similarity when clustering within HLA-allele-positive subsets. Repertoires with fewer than 30,000 or more than 120,000 public chains, plus five repertoires with anomalous nucleotide sharing, were excluded from co-occurrence clustering. The immuneACCESS repertoire file appears here via TCRdb, limited to in-frame rearrangements. These files lack a portion of the clones; in checked studies, under half of the deficit traces to unresolved V genes, and the cause of the others is not known. That table gives V, J and clone size, and the DNA gave D and trimming. The sample table lists some 130,000 clones, roughly 62% of them with a count of one. Clones ranked in the top ten supply roughly 1.6% of the sample.

Between the V and J ends, shortened by 3 bases and 7 bases respectively, the junction contains 17 bases. Reading from cysteine to phenylalanine, the CDR3 counts 14 amino acids. Kept here is only the CDR3 DNA, which spans 42 bases and is read in frame from base 1. CDR1 and CDR2 are drawn from the germline V gene (reference sequence): SGHKS, YYEKEE. This entry belongs to a study of cytomegalovirus exposure and HLA in healthy donors (dated by TCRdb to 2016 to 2017). For context, the study as a whole: According to an earlier analysis of several hundred of the donors, 150 million to 200 million T cells yielded over 100 million unique TCR beta sequences and less than 300 Gb of sequence data. The study was designed to test whether signatures of past pathogen exposure could be identified by cataloging public T cell receptors. Among about 400 genotyped donors of the cohort, an average of around 240,000 unique TCR beta nucleotide sequences was sequenced per donor, of which about 19% were non-productive. Approximately 330 gigabases of sequencing data and approximately 92 million unique TCR sequences made up an early release that covered several hundred HLA-typed donors. An earlier analysis of some 600 of the donors applied high-throughput TCR beta sequencing to assess whether each TCR beta V gene segment acted as functional or pseudogenic. The number of typed donors differed by locus: roughly 629-630 for A, B, C, DRB1 and DQB1; 500 to 550 for DQA1; approximately 610 for DPA1; and about 450 for DPB1. A separate validation cohort of 100 to 150 different subjects was used in addition to the approximately 700-subject first cohort. To study patterns of TCR occurrence, a later analysis re-analyzed previously published TCR beta repertoires from just over 650 donors and added high-resolution HLA genotyping. Of the approximately 400 genotyped donors, 65% to 90% fell in the genetic ancestry cluster associated with self-reported Caucasian donors. A later genetic analysis used genome-wide SNP genotypes for about 65% of the 666 donors, treating that subset as a discovery cohort. Using immunosequencing, the study profiled T cell repertoires from approximately 700 subjects and related those repertoires to cytomegalovirus serostatus. Roughly five DR-DQ haplotypes were handled as single units for association and clustering, since linkage in the cohort was strong. Alongside the repertoire data, information on donor age, sex, ethnicity and CMV serostatus was compiled. To predict cytomegalovirus infection status, the study combined high-throughput TCR immunosequencing, statistical association of individual TCRs with disease status, and machine learning. Every repertoire in the discovery cohort had been generated on one and the same sequencing platform. Class I and class II HLA loci were covered by the typing at four-digit resolution. Rather than using new phenotypic data, the later analysis identified candidate immune exposures from TCR beta sequences and from how often those sequences occurred across donors. Results the study describes overall, beyond this receptor: For the cohort, immune exposure information was limited to CMV serostatus. At a false discovery rate of 0.05, a later analysis linked 15,000 to 20,000 TCR beta sequences to specific HLA alleles. Because HLA typing was unavailable for some donors at each locus, only the typed subset was used in association tests. A further reported finding was that TCR beta sequences accurately predicted the HLA-A and HLA-B alleles for most subjects in the first cohort. Most TCR sequences were observed very rarely across donors, whereas some public TCRs were present in many individuals. Cytomegalovirus status was reported to be diagnosed by the classifier with high specificity and sensitivity in both the original and validation cohorts. A later analysis found that most CMV-associated TCR beta chains appeared HLA-restricted, with HLA associations seemingly driven largely by CMV exposure. In a later analysis, the rate of TCR association differed among HLA loci, with DRB1 alleles having the most associated TCRs and HLA-C alleles having the fewest. In a later analysis, HLA-associated TCR beta chains showed more clonal expansion and lower generation probabilities than non-associated chains that were equally common. The sequencing pipeline was judged likely to have produced a cluster of highly shared sequence variants as a technical artifact. In the study, about 150 TCR beta chains were listed as associated with cytomegalovirus. The 87-base-pair reads could not distinguish some IMGT-functional V segments, including TRBV6-2 and TRBV6-3, so those segments were excluded. Compared with the approximately 720-donor mean, donors in an Asian-associated ancestry cluster had fewer N-insertions in productive TCRs, according to a later genetic analysis. It was suggested by the authors that the approach could potentially be generalized to other disease states and immunological phenotypes. Broadly in line with IMGT annotations, most TCR beta V segments showed up in productive rearrangements about 87% or about 30% of the time in an earlier analysis of under 700 of the donors. Linkage disequilibrium might explain the correlated functional status among segregating V segments, but an unknown experimental factor could not be ruled out. Several of the top co-occurrence clusters appeared to be linked to parvovirus B19, influenza, CMV and Epstein-Barr virus, according to a later analysis. Assigning TCR associations to individual alleles was difficult when HLA alleles, especially DR and DQ, strongly co-occurred. In vitro tests confirmed that a few of the cytomegalovirus-associated TCR beta chains recognize cytomegalovirus antigens. Because counts were too low, about 15 rarely observed V segments, including chromosome 9 orphons, were left out of the earlier analysis of approximately 580 of the donors. This cohort had only TCR beta chains sequenced, and the lack of alpha or paired-chain data limited which features could be detected. V-gene and J-gene trimming of TCR beta chains was associated with a missense DCLRE1C variant in a later genetic analysis, and the association was replicated in an independent cohort. Roughly uniform sequencing depth across donors was assumed in presence/absence analyses, although this assumption may not hold.

The cohort was made up of 666 healthy bone marrow donors. All cohort members were sampled while nominally healthy, although unrecorded immune exposures were likely present. The donor was CMV seropositive and was included in the group of 250 to 350 seropositive cohort members. Each donor provided a peripheral blood sample, and peripheral blood mononuclear cells were used for TCR beta sequencing. The Qiagen DNeasy Blood Extraction Kit was used to extract genomic DNA from the blood cell samples. The V and J genes are TRBV5-5 and TRBJ2-7; TRBD1 is possibly the D segment (5 matching bases). The receptor was isolated from a man in his thirties or forties in good health and CMV-seropositive. Sequencing input: PBMCs. The CDR3 has the sequence CASSSIRLGVEQYF. Here is the DNA: TGTGCCAGCAGCTCAATACGTTTAGGGGTAGAGCAGTACTTC.